This T cell receptor (beta chain) was profiled in a study of TIL therapy for anti-PD-1-resistant metastatic lung cancer (dated by TCRdb to about 2021). With respect to the entire study: Before any PD-1/PD-L1 blockade was given, tumors were harvested, nivolumab was then administered, and patients who progressed went on to receive lymphodepletion, an infusion of expanded TIL, and IL-2. Tumor and peripheral blood T cell receptor beta sequencing was used to track clonotypes across tumor, expanded TIL product and serial blood samples. Across the cohort, whole-exome sequencing showed a median non-synonymous tumor mutation burden of approximately 1.5 mutations per megabase. Enrolled patients had a median age of around 56 years (range 38-75) and a median tumor PD-L1 proportion score of approximately 6%. The cohort was predominantly lung adenocarcinoma, with a handful of EGFR-mutant and two ALK-rearranged tumors, and half of patients were current or former smokers. The paper's findings and limits, for the study overall: Because the cohort was highly selected, with more treatment-naive, never-smoker and oncogene-addicted patients than is typical, generalizability is limited. Clonotypes from the infused TIL partially replaced the baseline peripheral repertoire and then declined over months, and persistence showed no apparent association with response. The study protocol defined all tumor marker inferences as exploratory.

The time point label here, explained by the study, means: pre-treatment sample, taken before nivolumab and TIL therapy. Adults with stage 4 NSCLC were enrolled in a dual-center phase I trial from October 2017 to early 2020. Samples came from a single-arm, open-label phase I trial of tumor-infiltrating lymphocyte therapy with nivolumab in advanced non-small cell lung cancer. Blood mononuclear cells were isolated from EDTA tubes by Ficoll gradient and were snap-frozen as pellets, and DNA was extracted with a Qiagen mini-prep kit. CDR1 LNHNV and CDR2 YYDKDF are derived from the germline V gene (reference sequence). From the cysteine up to the phenylalanine, the CDR3 has a length of 16 residues. The CDR3 DNA has 48 bases and is translated from base 1. V is reduced by 1 base and J by 0 bases, leaving a spacing of 12 bases between them. For this clone: The clone's antigen remains unknown. It has no much larger one-base neighbor in the sample; base qualities were not kept.

TCR beta CDR3 regions were amplified from genomic DNA with the immunoSEQ v3 hsTCRB kit using bias-controlled multiplex PCR. The TCR libraries were sequenced on an Illumina NextSeq 500 to about 2.1 million read pairs for survey level or 5-6 million read pairs for deep level. On the study's bioinformatics: Clonality was reported by immunoSEQ Analyzer software, which also assigned V, D and J genes and filtered out non-productive sequences. Repertoires were compared using productive Simpson clonality and Morisita overlap index of productive TRB rearrangements between infused TIL and blood. For each clone in blood, the absolute clonotype count was estimated by multiplying the lymphocyte count by the CD3+ fraction and by the clone's productive frequency. Held by TCRdb, this immuneACCESS table contains in-frame sequences only and omits some clones. Under half of the omission traces to an unresolved V gene where checked; the cause of the rest is unknown. From that table come the V and J calls and clone size; the DNA was used to work out D and trimming. The sample table contains tens of thousands of clones; only one count was recorded for 79% of them. The leading ten clones occupy about 15% of the sample.

This clonotype originated in a man between 70 and 80 years old with non-small cell lung cancer. Recombination joined TRBV15 with TRBJ1-1; TRBD1 is perhaps the D gene, given 6 matching bases. The source was blood, collected at baseline. At the DNA level, the sequence is TGTGCCACCAGCAGAGGGCCCGGACAGATGAACACTGAAGCTTTCTTT. This is translated as CATSRGPGQMNTEAFF.